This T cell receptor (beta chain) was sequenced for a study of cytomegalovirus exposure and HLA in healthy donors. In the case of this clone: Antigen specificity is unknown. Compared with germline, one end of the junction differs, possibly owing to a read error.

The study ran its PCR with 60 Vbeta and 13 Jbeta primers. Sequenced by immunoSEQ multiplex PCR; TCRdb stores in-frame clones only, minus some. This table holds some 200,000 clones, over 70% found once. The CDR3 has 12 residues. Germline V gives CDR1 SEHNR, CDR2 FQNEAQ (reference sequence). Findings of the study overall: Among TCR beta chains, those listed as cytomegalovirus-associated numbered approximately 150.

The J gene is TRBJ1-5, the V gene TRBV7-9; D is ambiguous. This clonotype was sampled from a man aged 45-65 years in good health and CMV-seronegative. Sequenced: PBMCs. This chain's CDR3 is CSSSLGQSPQHF. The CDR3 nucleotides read TGTTCCAGCAGCTTAGGGCAATCGCCCCAGCATTTT.